The source of this T cell receptor (beta chain) is a study of T cells after yellow fever vaccination. Study-level background: Low-cell-number fractions underwent preparation using SMART-Seq v4 Ultra Low Input.

The CDR3 is made up of 14 amino acids. Germline assignment: CDR1 SGHRS and CDR2 YFSETQ. V was trimmed by 4 bases and J by 4 bases, leaving 14 bases between them. TCRdb reanalysed the 5' RACE reads using MiXCR and keeps one entry per CDR3 protein. The repertoire holds approximately 300,000 distinct CDR3 sequences, with 8.7% as singletons. The sample was PBMCs, taken on the day of the first yellow fever vaccination. This receptor was identified in a man aged 18 to 29 who received the YFV17D yellow fever vaccine. The chain uses TRBV5-1 and TRBJ1-2; D possibly corresponds to TRBD1 (5 bases). The CDR3 DNA reads as TGCGCCAGCAGCCGTTCAGGGACGGGCTATGGCTACACCTTC. It codes for CASSRSGTGYGYTF.